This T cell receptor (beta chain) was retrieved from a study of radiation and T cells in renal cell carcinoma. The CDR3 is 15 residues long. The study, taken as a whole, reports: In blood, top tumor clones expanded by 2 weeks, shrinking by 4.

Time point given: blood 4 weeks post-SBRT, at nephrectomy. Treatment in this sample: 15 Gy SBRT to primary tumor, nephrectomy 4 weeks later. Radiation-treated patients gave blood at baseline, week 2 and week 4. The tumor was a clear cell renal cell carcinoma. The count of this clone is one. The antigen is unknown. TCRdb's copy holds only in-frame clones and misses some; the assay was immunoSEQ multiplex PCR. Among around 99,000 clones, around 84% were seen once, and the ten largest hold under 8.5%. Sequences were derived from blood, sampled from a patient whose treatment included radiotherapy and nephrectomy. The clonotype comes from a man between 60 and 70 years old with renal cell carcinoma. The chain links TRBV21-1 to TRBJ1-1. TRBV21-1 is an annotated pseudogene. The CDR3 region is CASSKVNRVPTEAFF. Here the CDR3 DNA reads TGTGCCAGCAGCAAAGTTAACCGCGTCCCCACTGAAGCTTTCTTT.